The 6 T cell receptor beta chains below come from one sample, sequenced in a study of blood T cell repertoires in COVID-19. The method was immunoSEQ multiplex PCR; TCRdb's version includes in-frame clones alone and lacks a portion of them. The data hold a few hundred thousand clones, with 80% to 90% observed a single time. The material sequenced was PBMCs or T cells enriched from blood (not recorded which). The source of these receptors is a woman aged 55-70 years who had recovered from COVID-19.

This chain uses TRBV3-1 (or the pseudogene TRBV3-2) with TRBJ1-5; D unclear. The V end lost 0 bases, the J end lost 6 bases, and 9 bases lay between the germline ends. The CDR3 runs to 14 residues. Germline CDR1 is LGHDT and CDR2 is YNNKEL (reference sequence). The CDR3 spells CASSQDFGFQPQHF. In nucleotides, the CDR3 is TGTGCCAGCAGCCAAGATTTCGGGTTTCAGCCCCAGCATTTT.

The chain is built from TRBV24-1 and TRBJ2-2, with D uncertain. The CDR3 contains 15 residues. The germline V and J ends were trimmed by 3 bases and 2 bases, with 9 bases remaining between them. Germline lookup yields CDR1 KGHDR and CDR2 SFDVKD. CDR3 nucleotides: TGTGCCACCAGTGATCCTCGGGTTAACACCGGGGAGCTGTTTTTT. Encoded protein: CATSDPRVNTGELFF.

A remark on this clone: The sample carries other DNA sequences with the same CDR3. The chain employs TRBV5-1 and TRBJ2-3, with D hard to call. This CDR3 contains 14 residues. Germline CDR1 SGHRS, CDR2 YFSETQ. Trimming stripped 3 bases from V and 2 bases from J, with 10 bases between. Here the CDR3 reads CASSSDSPTDTQYF. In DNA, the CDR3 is TGCGCCAGCAGCTCTGACTCTCCCACAGATACGCAGTATTTT.

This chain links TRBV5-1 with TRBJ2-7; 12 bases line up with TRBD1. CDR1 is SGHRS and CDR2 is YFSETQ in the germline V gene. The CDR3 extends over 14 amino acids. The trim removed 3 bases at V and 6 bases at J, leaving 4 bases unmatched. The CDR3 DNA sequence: TGCGCCAGCAGCTCGGGACAGGGGGCGGTCGAGCAGTACTTC. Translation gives CASSSGQGAVEQYF.

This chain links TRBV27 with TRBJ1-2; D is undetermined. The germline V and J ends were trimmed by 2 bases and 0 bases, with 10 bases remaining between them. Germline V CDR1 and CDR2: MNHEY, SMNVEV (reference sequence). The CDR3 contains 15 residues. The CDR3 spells CASSLRGLANYGYTF. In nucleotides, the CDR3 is TGTGCCAGCAGTTTACGGGGTTTAGCTAACTATGGCTACACCTTC.

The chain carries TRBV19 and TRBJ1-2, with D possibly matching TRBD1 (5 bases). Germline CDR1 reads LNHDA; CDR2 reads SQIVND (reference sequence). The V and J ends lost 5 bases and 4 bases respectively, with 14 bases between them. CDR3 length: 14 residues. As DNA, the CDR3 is TGTGCCAGTAGTCCAGGAGGAGGGACCTATGGCTACACCTTC. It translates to CASSPGGGTYGYTF.